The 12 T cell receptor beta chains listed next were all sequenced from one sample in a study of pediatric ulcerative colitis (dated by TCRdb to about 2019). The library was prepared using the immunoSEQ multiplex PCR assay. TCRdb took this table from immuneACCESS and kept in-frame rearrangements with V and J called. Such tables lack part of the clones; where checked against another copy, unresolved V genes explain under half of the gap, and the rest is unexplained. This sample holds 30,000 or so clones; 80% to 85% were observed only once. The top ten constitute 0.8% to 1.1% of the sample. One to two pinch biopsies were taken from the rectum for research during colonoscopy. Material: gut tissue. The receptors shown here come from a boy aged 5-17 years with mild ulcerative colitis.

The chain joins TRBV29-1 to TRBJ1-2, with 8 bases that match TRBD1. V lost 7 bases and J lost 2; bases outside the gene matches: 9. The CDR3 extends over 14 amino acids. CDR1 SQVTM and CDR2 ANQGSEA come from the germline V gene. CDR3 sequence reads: CSAGPGQANYGYTF. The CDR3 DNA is TGCAGCGCCGGCCCGGGACAGGCGAACTATGGCTACACCTTC.

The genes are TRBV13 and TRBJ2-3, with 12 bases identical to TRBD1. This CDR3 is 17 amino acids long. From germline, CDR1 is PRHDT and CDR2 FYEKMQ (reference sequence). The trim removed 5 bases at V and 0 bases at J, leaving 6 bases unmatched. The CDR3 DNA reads TGTGCCAGCAGCATCAGGGACAGGGGGCTAAGCACAGATACGCAGTATTTT. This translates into CASSIRDRGLSTDTQYF.

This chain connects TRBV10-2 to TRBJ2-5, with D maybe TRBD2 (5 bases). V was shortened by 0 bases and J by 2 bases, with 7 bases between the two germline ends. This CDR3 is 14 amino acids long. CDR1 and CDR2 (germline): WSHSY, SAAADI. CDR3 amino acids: CASSESGVQETQYF. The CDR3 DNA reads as TGCGCCAGCAGTGAGTCGGGAGTACAAGAGACCCAGTACTTC.

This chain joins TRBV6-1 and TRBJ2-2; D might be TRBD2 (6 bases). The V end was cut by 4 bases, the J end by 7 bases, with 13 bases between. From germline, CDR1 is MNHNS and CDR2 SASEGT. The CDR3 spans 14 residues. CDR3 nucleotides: TGTGCCAGCAGTGCGAGGTGGGGAGGCGGGGAGCTGTTTTTT. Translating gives CASSARWGGGELFF.

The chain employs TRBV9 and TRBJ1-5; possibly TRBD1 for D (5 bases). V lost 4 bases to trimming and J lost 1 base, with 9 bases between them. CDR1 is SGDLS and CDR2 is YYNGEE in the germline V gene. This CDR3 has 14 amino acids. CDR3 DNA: TGTGCCAGCAGCCCTGGGGGAAGCAATCAGCCCCAGCATTTT. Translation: CASSPGGSNQPQHF.

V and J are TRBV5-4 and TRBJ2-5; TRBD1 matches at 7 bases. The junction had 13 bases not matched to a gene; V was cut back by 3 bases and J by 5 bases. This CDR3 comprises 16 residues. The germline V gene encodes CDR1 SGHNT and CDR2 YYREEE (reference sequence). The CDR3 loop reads CASSSTGRDSFETQYF. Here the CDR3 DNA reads TGTGCCAGCAGCTCAACCGGCCGGGACAGTTTCGAGACCCAGTACTTC.

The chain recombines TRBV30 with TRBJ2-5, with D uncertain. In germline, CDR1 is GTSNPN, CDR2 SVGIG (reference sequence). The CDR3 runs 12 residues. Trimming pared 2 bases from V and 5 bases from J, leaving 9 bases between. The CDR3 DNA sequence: TGTGCCTGGAGTCCAAATGGGGAGACCCAGTACTTC. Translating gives CAWSPNGETQYF.

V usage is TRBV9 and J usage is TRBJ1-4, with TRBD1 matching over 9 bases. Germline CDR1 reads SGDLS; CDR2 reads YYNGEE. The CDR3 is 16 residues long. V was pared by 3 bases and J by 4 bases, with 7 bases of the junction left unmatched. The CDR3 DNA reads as TGTGCCAGCAGCGGAGGACAGGGGAGGGTTAATGAAAAACTGTTTTTT. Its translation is CASSGGQGRVNEKLFF. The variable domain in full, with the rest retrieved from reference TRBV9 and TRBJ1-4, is DSGVTQTPKHLITATGQRVTLRCSPRSGDLSVYWYQQSLDQGLQFLIQYYNGEERAKGNILERFSAQQFPDLHSELNLSSLELGDSALYFCASSGGQGRVNEKLFFGSGTQLSVL.

CDR3 sequence reads: CASSIRLGQGGFYGYTF. The CDR3 nucleotides read TGTGCCAGTAGTATTAGGCTTGGACAGGGAGGATTCTATGGCTACACCTTC. The V gene is TRBV19, the J gene TRBJ1-2; 8 bases are shared with TRBD1. Germline CDR1 reads LNHDA; CDR2 reads SQIVND (reference sequence). CDR3 length: 17 amino acids. The ends lost 3 bases at V and 4 bases at J; junction bases unmatched: 13.

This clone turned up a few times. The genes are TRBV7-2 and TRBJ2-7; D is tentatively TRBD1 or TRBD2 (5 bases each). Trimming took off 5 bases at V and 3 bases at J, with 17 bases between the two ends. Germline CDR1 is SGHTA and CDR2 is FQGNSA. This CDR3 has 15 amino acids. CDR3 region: CASSTNEGFGYEQYF. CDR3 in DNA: TGTGCCAGCAGCACAAACGAGGGGTTCGGCTACGAGCAGTACTTC.

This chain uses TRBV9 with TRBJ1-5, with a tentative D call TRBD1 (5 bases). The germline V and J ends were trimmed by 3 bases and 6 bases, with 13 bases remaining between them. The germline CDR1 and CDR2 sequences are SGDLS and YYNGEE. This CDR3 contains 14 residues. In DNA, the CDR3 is TGTGCCAGCAGCGGGGGGAGTTATGGTCAGCCCCAGCATTTT. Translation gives CASSGGSYGQPQHF. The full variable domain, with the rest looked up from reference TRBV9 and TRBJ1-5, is DSGVTQTPKHLITATGQRVTLRCSPRSGDLSVYWYQQSLDQGLQFLIQYYNGEERAKGNILERFSAQQFPDLHSELNLSSLELGDSALYFCASSGGSYGQPQHFGDGTRLSIL.

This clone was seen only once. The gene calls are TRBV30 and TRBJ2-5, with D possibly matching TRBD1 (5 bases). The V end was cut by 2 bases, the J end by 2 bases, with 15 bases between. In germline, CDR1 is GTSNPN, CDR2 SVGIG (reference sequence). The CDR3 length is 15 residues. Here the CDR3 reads CAWSPKLGAQETQYF. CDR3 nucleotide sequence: TGTGCCTGGAGTCCTAAGTTAGGGGCACAAGAGACCCAGTACTTC.